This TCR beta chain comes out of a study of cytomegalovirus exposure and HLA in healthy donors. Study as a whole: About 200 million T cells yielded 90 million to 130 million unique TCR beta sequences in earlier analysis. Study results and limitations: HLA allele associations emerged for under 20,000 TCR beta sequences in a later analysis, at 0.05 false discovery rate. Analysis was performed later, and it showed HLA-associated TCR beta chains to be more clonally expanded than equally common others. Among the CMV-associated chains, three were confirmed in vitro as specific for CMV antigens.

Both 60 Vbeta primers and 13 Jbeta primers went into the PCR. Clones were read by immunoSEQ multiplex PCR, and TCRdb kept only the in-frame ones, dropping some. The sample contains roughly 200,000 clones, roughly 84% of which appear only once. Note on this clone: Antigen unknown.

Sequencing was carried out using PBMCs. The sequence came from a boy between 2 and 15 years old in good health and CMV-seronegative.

The CDR3 DNA is TGTGCCAGCAGTTACCGGAACAGGGGACAGACCCAGTACTTC. Translated: CASSYRNRGQTQYF. The chain couples TRBV6-5 to TRBJ2-5, with TRBD1 matching over 7 bases. Germline CDR1 reads MNHEY; CDR2 reads SVGAGI. The CDR3 covers 14 residues. V dropped 2 bases and J dropped 6; count of bases not matched to a gene: 6.